This T cell receptor (beta chain) came from a study of CD8+ T cells in alopecia areata. Across the whole study: A 6-month off-drug phase came after tofacitinib, which had lasted 6 to 18 months. Study-level findings and limits: Scalp lesions, especially in alopecia totalis/universalis, had higher clonality than normal scalp.

The treatment here: oral pan-JAK inhibitor, 5-10 mg twice daily. Peripheral blood and lesional scalp punch biopsies were taken from alopecia areata patients. Following RNA extraction, reverse transcription yielded cDNA that acted as the sequencing template. Sequencing was performed with immunoSEQ multiplex PCR; in TCRdb, only in-frame clones are kept and a portion is missing. This table has around 190,000 clones, roughly 60% appearing once. The germline gives CDR1 SGHDT, CDR2 YYEEEE. The CDR3 length is 11 residues. V was pared by 3 bases and J by 8 bases, with 8 bases between. This clone was seen more than once but under ten times. Antigen unknown.

The gene calls are TRBV5-6 and TRBJ1-1; D gene uncertain. The clonotype originates from a human donor with alopecia areata. The specimen was CD4+ T cells sorted from blood, collected at week 24, from a patient treated with tofacitinib. The CDR3 is CASSYSEEAFF. CDR3 DNA sequence: TGTGCCAGCAGCTACTCAGAAGAAGCTTTCTTT.